A single sample is the source of the 23 T cell receptor beta chains below, sequenced in a study of blood T cell repertoires in COVID-19. Here immunoSEQ multiplex PCR was the method, and the copy in TCRdb shows in-frame clones only, minus some. The table lists approximately 350,000 clones, approximately 90% of them singletons. Sequencing used peripheral blood. The source of these receptors is a woman in her late teens or twenties who had recovered from COVID-19.

This chain joins TRBV9 and TRBJ1-2; D gene unclear. Germline assignment: CDR1 SGDLS and CDR2 YYNGEE. V was clipped by 0 bases and J by 7 bases, with 10 bases between them. The CDR3 covers 13 residues. This CDR3 is CASSVAGPSGYTF. The CDR3 DNA is TGTGCCAGCAGCGTAGCTGGCCCCAGTGGCTACACCTTC.

The chain links TRBV29-1 to TRBJ2-1, with D perhaps TRBD2 (5 bases). CDR1 is SQVTM and CDR2 is ANQGSEA in the germline V gene. The length of the CDR3 is 14 residues. V lost 7 bases and J 4 bases, leaving 17 bases between the germline ends. The CDR3 DNA sequence: TGCAGCGCCCCCAAGAGAGGGCTTTACAATGAGCAGTTCTTC. Translating gives CSAPKRGLYNEQFF.

Remarks on this clone: Other DNA sequences within the sample encode an identical CDR3. This chain links TRBV3-1 (or the pseudogene TRBV3-2) with TRBJ2-1; 8 positions agree with TRBD2. The ends lost 3 bases at V and 3 bases at J; junction bases unmatched: 1. This CDR3 is built from 14 residues. Germline-derived CDR1 and CDR2 are LGHDT and YNNKEL (reference sequence). This chain's CDR3 is CASSQAGGYNEQFF. The CDR3 nucleotides are TGTGCCAGCAGCCAGGCGGGAGGCTACAATGAGCAGTTCTTC.

The chain couples TRBV10-3 to TRBJ2-6; 10 bases are shared with TRBD2. The length of the CDR3 is 19 residues. V lost 4 bases to trimming and J lost 0 bases; unmatched junction nucleotides: 9. Germline V gives CDR1 ENHRY, CDR2 SYGVKD. The CDR3 region is CAISANLAGALSGANVLTF. CDR3 DNA: TGTGCCATCAGTGCGAACCTAGCGGGAGCCCTCTCTGGGGCCAACGTCCTGACTTTC.

J is TRBJ1-1 and V is TRBV18; maybe TRBD1 (5 bases). The CDR3 is 15 amino acids. Trimming left V 3 bases short and J 3 bases short, with 14 bases between. Germline-derived CDR1 and CDR2 are KGHSH and LQKENI. The CDR3 DNA follows: TGTGCCAGCTCACCGCCCGGCAGGGCGTACACTGAAGCTTTCTTT. It encodes CASSPPGRAYTEAFF.

The chain links TRBV4-1 to TRBJ1-1; 8 bases align to TRBD1. This CDR3 region has 13 residues. The germline V gene encodes CDR1 MGHRA and CDR2 YSYEKL. Unmatched junction bases numbered 6, after V lost 4 bases and J lost 8 bases. The CDR3 here is CASSLGQGGEAFF. The CDR3 DNA follows: TGCGCCAGCAGCCTCGGACAGGGAGGGGAAGCTTTCTTT.

This rearrangement joins TRBV5-4 to TRBJ1-4; D gene unclear. The V end was cut by 0 bases, the J end by 4 bases, with 4 bases between. CDR1 and CDR2 from the germline V gene are SGHNT and YYREEE (reference sequence). The length of the CDR3 is 13 residues. CDR3 DNA: TGTGCCAGCAGCTTGGGTCGTAATGAAAAACTGTTTTTT. It encodes CASSLGRNEKLFF.

The chain links TRBV6-1 to TRBJ1-4, with D maybe TRBD1 (5 bases). V shed 3 bases and J shed 6 bases, with 14 bases lying between them. Looked up from germline, CDR1 is MNHNS and CDR2 is SASEGT. The CDR3 has 15 amino acids. The CDR3 loop is CASSEIRVRDEKLFF. Here the CDR3 DNA reads TGTGCCAGCAGTGAGATCAGGGTTCGCGATGAAAAACTGTTTTTT.

This clone has just a few counts. The chain couples TRBV7-8 to TRBJ1-2, with 8 bases aligning to TRBD1. This CDR3 is built from 14 residues. Trimming took 5 bases from V and 4 from J; bases not matched to a gene: 6. Germline CDR1 SGHVS, CDR2 FQNEAQ. For the CDR3, the DNA is TGTGCCAGCAGCGCCAACAGGGGGTTCTATGGCTACACCTTC. Its translation is CASSANRGFYGYTF.

The chain couples TRBV6-6 to TRBJ2-7, with TRBD1 matching over 9 bases. After removal of 6 bases from V and 4 bases from J, the junction contained 7 bases not matched to a gene. The CDR3 sequence is 14 residues long. Germline CDR1 reads MNHNY; CDR2 reads SVGAGI (reference sequence). CDR3 protein: CASRGTGPPYEQYV. CDR3 bases: TGTGCCAGCAGGGGGACAGGGCCCCCATACGAGCAGTACGTC.

The CDR3 region has the DNA TGTGCCAGCAGTTACTCGACAGGGGCCAACACCATATATTTT. It is translated as CASSYSTGANTIYF. This sequence joins TRBV6-5 and TRBJ1-3, with 8 nucleotides matching TRBD1. Germline CDR1 and CDR2: MNHEY and SVGAGI. V trimming: 0 bases; J trimming: 7 bases; junction bases outside the gene matches: 2. The length of the CDR3 is 14 residues.

The chain links TRBV9 to TRBJ1-1, with 9 bases identical to TRBD1. The V gene's germline CDR1 is SGDLS and CDR2 YYNGEE. CDR3 length: 19 amino acids. Trimming at V came to 3 bases and at J to 0 bases, leaving 15 bases not matched to a gene. CDR3 nucleotides: TGTGCCAGCAGCGGGTCCCGGGACAGGGTTTTTGGCATGAACACTGAAGCTTTCTTT. Its protein is CASSGSRDRVFGMNTEAFF.

V gene TRBV5-1 combines with J gene TRBJ1-1, with 7 bases matching TRBD1. V shed 3 bases, J shed 4 bases, and the junction held 6 bases outside the gene matches. CDR1 is SGHRS, CDR2 YFSETQ, per germline. The CDR3 runs 14 residues. The CDR3 bases are TGCGCCAGCAGCTGGGGGCAGGGGGGCACTGAAGCTTTCTTT. This encodes CASSWGQGGTEAFF.

The V and J genes are TRBV4-1 and TRBJ2-3; the D is unclear. The CDR3 runs to 14 residues. V was pared by 0 bases and J by 2 bases, with 6 bases between. Germline-derived CDR1 and CDR2 are MGHRA and YSYEKL. The CDR3 bases are TGCGCCAGCAGCCAAGAAGGAGTCACAGATACGCAGTATTTT. Translating gives CASSQEGVTDTQYF.

The chain is built from TRBV2 and TRBJ1-2; D gene unclear. The V and J ends lost 6 bases and 7 bases respectively, with 15 bases between them. Per the germline V gene, CDR1 is SNHLY and CDR2 is FYNNEI. CDR3 size: 13 residues. As DNA, the CDR3 is TGTGCCAGCAGAGACCCGAGGGTTCCTGGCTACACCTTC. It codes for CASRDPRVPGYTF.

This clone has a handful of counts. The chain is built from TRBV29-1 and TRBJ2-2; D is possibly TRBD2 (5 bases). This CDR3 comprises 14 residues. The V end lost 4 bases, the J end lost 2 bases, and 11 bases lay between the germline ends. Germline lookup yields CDR1 SQVTM and CDR2 ANQGSEA. This chain's CDR3 is CSVGTGINTGELFF. DNA of the CDR3: TGCAGCGTTGGGACGGGGATAAACACCGGGGAGCTGTTTTTT.

As DNA, the CDR3 is TGTGCCAGCAGTTACATTCCAGGGATGAGTACCGGGGAGCTGTTTTTT. It encodes CASSYIPGMSTGELFF. The chain combines TRBV6-2 or TRBV6-3 with TRBJ2-2; D might be TRBD1 (5 bases). CDR1 and CDR2 from the germline V gene are MNHEY and SVGEGT. Trimming stripped 2 bases from V and 5 bases from J, with 15 bases between. The CDR3 has 16 residues.

The chain carries TRBV9 and TRBJ2-1, with 10 bases identical to TRBD2. The CDR3 spans 15 residues. Germline CDR1 SGDLS, CDR2 YYNGEE. V shed 0 bases and J 7 bases; nucleotides not matched to a gene: 4. CDR3 amino acids: CASSVVPSGRNEQFF. DNA of the CDR3: TGTGCCAGCAGCGTAGTACCTAGCGGGAGAAATGAGCAGTTCTTC.

V usage is TRBV4-3 and J usage is TRBJ2-3; D uncertain. Germline CDR1 reads LGHNA; CDR2 reads YSLEER. CDR3 length equals 14 residues. Trimming stripped 1 base from V and 2 bases from J, with 7 bases between. Here the CDR3 reads CASSQGRFTDTQYF. The CDR3 bases are TGCGCCAGCAGCCAAGGGCGGTTCACAGATACGCAGTATTTT.

This chain joins TRBV24-1 and TRBJ2-2, with D possibly TRBD1 on 6 matching bases. CDR1 KGHDR and CDR2 SFDVKD come from the germline V gene. This CDR3 contains 16 residues. Trimming removed 1 base from V and 5 bases from J, with 13 bases in between. CDR3 DNA: TGTGCCACCAGTGATTTTACAGGGATCGGGACCGGGGAGCTGTTTTTT. It translates to CATSDFTGIGTGELFF.

This chain links TRBV6-5 with TRBJ1-1; D is possibly TRBD1 (5 bases). The CDR3 covers 11 residues. In germline, CDR1 is MNHEY, CDR2 SVGAGI. In DNA, the CDR3 is TGTGCAGGGGCGGCACCCACTGAAGCTTTCTTT. Its translation is CAGAAPTEAFF.

The rearrangement links TRBV4-3 to TRBJ2-7, with D possibly being TRBD1 (5 bases). Germline values: CDR1 LGHNA, CDR2 YSLEER. With 1 base removed from V and 4 bases from J, the gap between germline ends came to 20 bases. The CDR3 consists of 17 residues. CDR3 amino acids: CASSQADIGPGVYEQYV. The CDR3 DNA is TGCGCCAGCAGCCAAGCGGACATAGGTCCGGGCGTTTACGAGCAGTACGTC.

The chain recombines TRBV7-2 with TRBJ2-2; D is perhaps TRBD2 (5 bases). The CDR3 loop spans 16 amino acids. The V gene's germline CDR1 is SGHTA and CDR2 FQGNSA. V lost 1 base, J lost 4 bases, and 13 bases lay in between. CDR3 coding DNA: TGTGCCAGCAGCTTAGTCCAGGCGGGCCCCACCGGGGAGCTGTTTTTT. It yields the protein CASSLVQAGPTGELFF.